This T cell receptor (beta chain) was found in a study of shared clonotypes between healthy human individuals. Study-level background: Each donor's CD4 naive and CD4 memory cells filled three plates apiece, CD8 naive two, and CD8 memory one. Study-level results: Shared across a few donors were roughly 5% of the naive CD4 clonotypes.

Positively selected for CCR7, the CD45RO-negative cells used as naive CD8 cells excluded terminally differentiated effector memory CD45RA+ cells. Generated by immunoSEQ multiplex PCR, the TCRdb table keeps only in-frame clones and is missing some. The sample holds roughly 2.1 million clones, 85% to 95% seen once. A note on this clone: As yet, its antigen is unknown.

The junction had 1 base not matched to a gene; V was cut back by 5 bases and J by 2 bases. Germline V gene lookup returns CDR1 SGDLS and CDR2 YYNGEE. The CDR3 has 13 residues. The TCR sequence derives from a young man in good health. Some clones in this sample may be carry-over from other donors' samples. This sequence joins TRBV9 and TRBJ1-3, with TRBD1 matching 7 bases. The sample comprised naive CD8+ T cells from PBMCs. CDR3 sequence: CASRTGTGNTIYF. The CDR3, as DNA: TGTGCCAGCAGGACAGGGACTGGAAACACCATATATTTT.